The rows below give T cell receptor beta chains drawn from one sample of a study of OX40 agonist ivuxolimab in advanced cancers. TCRdb keeps only in-frame clones here, not all; method: immunoSEQ multiplex PCR. The table records about 59,000 clones, 80% to 95% of them present only once. The sample was CD4+ or CD8+ T cells sorted from blood, taken in a trial of the OX40 agonist ivuxolimab. Receptors were obtained from an adult with an advanced solid tumor such as melanoma, head and neck, liver or kidney cancer. The CDR3 runs from the conserved cysteine through the conserved F or W. Fields, in order: clone size, V gene, J gene, D gene, CDR3 protein, CDR3 DNA. The D gene is left open where the match is weak. Some rows mark clone size as missing; the rest say once, few, many or name a class of expanded clone.

abundance: -
v_gene: TRBV19
j_gene: TRBJ1-1
d_gene: -
CDR3aa: CASAEGNSEAFF
CDR3nt: TGTGCCAGTGCCGAGGGTAACTCTGAAGCTTTCTTT

abundance: -
v_gene: TRBV2
j_gene: TRBJ2-3
d_gene: TRBD2
CDR3aa: CASSAPLLAGGRDTQYF
CDR3nt: TGTGCCAGCAGTGCCCCCCTACTAGCGGGAGGGCGAGATACGCAGTATTTT

abundance: -
v_gene: TRBV13
j_gene: TRBJ1-1
d_gene: -
CDR3aa: CASSHRGVTRAEAFF
CDR3nt: TGTGCCAGCAGTCACCGGGGTGTAACGCGCGCTGAAGCTTTCTTT

abundance: -
v_gene: TRBV19
j_gene: TRBJ1-5
d_gene: -
CDR3aa: CASTRTVAQPQHF
CDR3nt: TGTGCCAGTACAAGGACAGTGGCACAGCCCCAGCATTTT

abundance: -
v_gene: TRBV27
j_gene: TRBJ2-1
d_gene: -
CDR3aa: CASSLLSPTYNEQFF
CDR3nt: TGTGCCAGCAGTTTATTGTCCCCTACCTACAATGAGCAGTTCTTC

abundance: -
v_gene: TRBV11-3
j_gene: TRBJ2-7
d_gene: TRBD2
CDR3aa: CASRALTTSAYEQYF
CDR3nt: TGTGCCAGCAGGGCCCTGACGACTAGCGCCTACGAGCAGTACTTC

abundance: -
v_gene: TRBV9
j_gene: TRBJ2-1
d_gene: -
CDR3aa: CASSVGTGIFSEQFF
CDR3nt: TGTGCCAGCAGCGTAGGGACTGGCATTTTTTCTGAGCAGTTCTTC

abundance: -
v_gene: TRBV11-2
j_gene: TRBJ1-2
d_gene: -
CDR3aa: CASSVGGGDYGYTF
CDR3nt: TGTGCCAGCAGCGTAGGAGGAGGGGACTATGGCTACACCTTC

abundance: -
v_gene: TRBV28
j_gene: TRBJ2-3
d_gene: TRBD2
CDR3aa: CASSFPFPRTSGSTDTQYF
CDR3nt: TGTGCCAGCAGTTTCCCGTTCCCTCGGACTAGCGGGAGCACAGATACGCAGTATTTT

abundance: -
v_gene: TRBV27
j_gene: TRBJ2-1
d_gene: -
CDR3aa: CASSSTGNYNEQFF
CDR3nt: TGTGCCAGCAGCTCGACTGGAAACTACAATGAGCAGTTCTTC

abundance: -
v_gene: TRBV4-1
j_gene: TRBJ2-5
d_gene: TRBD2
CDR3aa: CASSQVVAGDATQYF
CDR3nt: TGCGCCAGCAGCCAAGTGGTAGCGGGAGATGCGACCCAGTACTTC

abundance: -
v_gene: TRBV7-9
j_gene: TRBJ2-7
d_gene: TRBD1
CDR3aa: CASSLDQGALSEQYF
CDR3nt: TGTGCCAGCAGCTTAGATCAGGGGGCCCTCAGCGAGCAGTACTTC

abundance: -
v_gene: TRBV5-1
j_gene: TRBJ2-1
d_gene: TRBD2
CDR3aa: CASSSGTSGRAYNEQFF
CDR3nt: TGCGCCAGCAGCTCCGGGACTAGCGGGAGGGCCTACAATGAGCAGTTCTTC

abundance: once
v_gene: TRBV4-3
j_gene: TRBJ2-5
d_gene: -
CDR3aa: CASSQGTSEQETQYF
CDR3nt: TGCGCCAGCAGCCAAGGGACATCGGAGCAAGAGACCCAGTACTTC

abundance: -
v_gene: TRBV11-3
j_gene: TRBJ2-7
d_gene: -
CDR3aa: CASSWTAELDEQYF
CDR3nt: TGTGCCAGCAGCTGGACAGCGGAGTTAGACGAGCAGTACTTC

abundance: few
v_gene: TRBV6-5
j_gene: TRBJ1-2
d_gene: -
CDR3aa: CASSYTGLHGYTF
CDR3nt: TGTGCCAGCAGTTACACAGGGCTCCATGGCTACACCTTC

abundance: -
v_gene: TRBV28
j_gene: TRBJ2-1
d_gene: -
CDR3aa: CASSPLLDEQFF
CDR3nt: TGTGCCAGCAGTCCACTCCTCGATGAGCAGTTCTTC

abundance: -
v_gene: TRBV7-9
j_gene: TRBJ2-7
d_gene: -
CDR3aa: CASSLEWRTSSYEQYF
CDR3nt: TGTGCCAGCAGCTTAGAATGGCGGACCTCTTCCTACGAGCAGTACTTC

abundance: -
v_gene: TRBV4-1
j_gene: TRBJ2-3
d_gene: TRBD2
CDR3aa: CASSPREGRGTDTQYF
CDR3nt: TGCGCCAGCAGCCCACGGGAGGGCCGAGGGACAGATACGCAGTATTTT

abundance: -
v_gene: TRBV6-1
j_gene: TRBJ1-1
d_gene: -
CDR3aa: CASSEWGYTEAFF
CDR3nt: TGTGCCAGCAGTGAATGGGGATACACTGAAGCTTTCTTT

abundance: -
v_gene: TRBV28
j_gene: TRBJ2-1
d_gene: -
CDR3aa: CASSFRGNEQFF
CDR3nt: TGTGCCAGCAGTTTCAGGGGCAATGAGCAGTTCTTC

abundance: -
v_gene: TRBV27
j_gene: TRBJ1-1
d_gene: -
CDR3aa: CASSLSRGSEAFF
CDR3nt: TGTGCCAGCAGTTTATCGCGGGGATCTGAAGCTTTCTTT

abundance: once
v_gene: TRBV4-1
j_gene: TRBJ2-1
d_gene: TRBD1
CDR3aa: CASSRETGASSYNEQFF
CDR3nt: TGCGCCAGCAGTCGGGAGACAGGGGCCAGCTCCTACAATGAGCAGTTCTTC

abundance: -
v_gene: TRBV11-2
j_gene: TRBJ2-5
d_gene: TRBD2
CDR3aa: CASSSPRVAGQETQYF
CDR3nt: TGTGCCAGCAGCTCCCCAAGGGTAGCGGGGCAAGAGACCCAGTACTTC

abundance: -
v_gene: TRBV4-1
j_gene: TRBJ2-2
d_gene: TRBD1
CDR3aa: CASSLRDSVTGELFF
CDR3nt: TGCGCCAGCAGCCTACGGGACAGCGTAACCGGGGAGCTGTTTTTT

abundance: -
v_gene: TRBV28
j_gene: TRBJ2-1
d_gene: -
CDR3aa: CASSLPRSDNEQFF
CDR3nt: TGTGCCAGCAGTTTACCCCGTTCGGACAATGAGCAGTTCTTC

abundance: -
v_gene: TRBV27
j_gene: TRBJ2-7
d_gene: -
CDR3aa: CASRPEIGYFSYEQYF
CDR3nt: TGTGCCAGCAGACCCGAGATCGGCTACTTTTCCTACGAGCAGTACTTC

abundance: -
v_gene: TRBV28
j_gene: TRBJ2-5
d_gene: TRBD2
CDR3aa: CASSLGTSGSWETQYF
CDR3nt: TGTGCCAGCAGTTTAGGGACTAGCGGGTCTTGGGAGACCCAGTACTTC

abundance: -
v_gene: TRBV11-3
j_gene: TRBJ2-7
d_gene: TRBD1
CDR3aa: CASSLGTGTYEQYF
CDR3nt: TGTGCCAGCAGCCTCGGGACAGGGACCTACGAGCAGTACTTC